Each of the 3 T cell receptor beta chains below was sequenced from the same sample in a study of identical twins. A single record per CDR3 protein comes from TCRdb applying MiXCR to the 5' RACE reads. The data show more than 1.5 million distinct CDR3 sequences, with less than 35% seen just once and approximately 0.25% held by the top ten. Sequenced material: cord blood. Source of these receptors: a newborn girl in good health.

The rearrangement links TRBV19 to TRBJ2-1, with 12 bases matching TRBD2. The CDR3 runs 16 residues. Germline CDR1 and CDR2: LNHDA and SQIVND (reference sequence). V was pared by 6 bases and J by 4 bases, with 7 bases of the junction left unmatched. CDR3 amino acids: CASRVPGTSGYNEQFF. The CDR3 bases are TGTGCCAGTAGAGTTCCCGGGACTAGCGGGTACAATGAGCAGTTCTTC.

This clonotype was seen only a few times. V gene TRBV12-3 or TRBV12-4 combines with J gene TRBJ2-5; no definite D call. With 1 base removed from V and 0 bases from J, the gap between germline ends came to 9 bases. The CDR3 is 15 residues long. The CDR3 protein is CASSLGETYQETQYF. The CDR3 DNA is TGTGCCAGCAGTTTAGGCGAGACGTACCAAGAGACCCAGTACTTC.

This clonotype was counted ten times or more. The rearrangement joins TRBV9 to TRBJ2-5, with D unresolved. CDR3 size: 15 residues. Trimming removed 4 bases from V and 0 bases from J, with 13 bases in between. The V gene's germline CDR1 is SGDLS and CDR2 YYNGEE. CDR3 residues: CASSPHSLYQETQYF. CDR3 bases: TGTGCCAGCAGCCCCCATAGTCTGTACCAAGAGACCCAGTACTTC.